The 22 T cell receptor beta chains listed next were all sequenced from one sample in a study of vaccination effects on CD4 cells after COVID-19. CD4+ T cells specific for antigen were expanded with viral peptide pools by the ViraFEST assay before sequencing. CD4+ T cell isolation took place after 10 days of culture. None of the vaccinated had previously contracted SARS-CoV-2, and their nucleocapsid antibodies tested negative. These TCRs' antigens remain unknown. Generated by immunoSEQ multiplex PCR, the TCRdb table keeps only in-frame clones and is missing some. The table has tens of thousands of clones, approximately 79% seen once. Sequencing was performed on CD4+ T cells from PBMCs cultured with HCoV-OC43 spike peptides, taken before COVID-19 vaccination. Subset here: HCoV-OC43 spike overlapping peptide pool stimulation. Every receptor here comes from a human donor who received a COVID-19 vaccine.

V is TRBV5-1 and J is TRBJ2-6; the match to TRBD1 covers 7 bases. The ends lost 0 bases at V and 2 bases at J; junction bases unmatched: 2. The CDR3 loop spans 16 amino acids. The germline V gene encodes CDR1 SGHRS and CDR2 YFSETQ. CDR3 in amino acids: CASSLGTGPGANVLTF. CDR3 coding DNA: TGCGCCAGCAGCTTGGGGACAGGCCCTGGGGCCAACGTCCTGACTTTC.

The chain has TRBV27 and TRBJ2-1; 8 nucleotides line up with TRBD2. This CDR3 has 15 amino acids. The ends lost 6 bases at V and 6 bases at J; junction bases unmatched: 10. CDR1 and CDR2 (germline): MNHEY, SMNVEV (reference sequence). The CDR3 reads CASRKAGGGFNEQFF. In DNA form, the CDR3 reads TGTGCCAGCAGGAAAGCGGGCGGGGGGTTCAATGAGCAGTTCTTC.

The CDR3: CASSLPSGIADTQYF. The CDR3 nucleotides are TGTGCCAGCAGCTTACCCTCGGGGATCGCAGATACGCAGTATTTT. The chain has TRBV7-9 and TRBJ2-3; D may be TRBD2 (5 bases). The CDR3 has 15 amino acids. V dropped 2 bases and J dropped 4 bases, with 13 bases sitting between them. CDR1 is SEHNR, CDR2 FQNEAQ, per germline (reference sequence).

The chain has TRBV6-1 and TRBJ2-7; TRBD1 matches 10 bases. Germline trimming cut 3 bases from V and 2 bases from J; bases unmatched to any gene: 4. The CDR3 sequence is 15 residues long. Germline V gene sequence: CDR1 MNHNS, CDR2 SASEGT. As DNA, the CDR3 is TGTGCCAGCAGTGAGGCCGGGACAGGGGCCTACGAGCAGTACGTC. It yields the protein CASSEAGTGAYEQYV.

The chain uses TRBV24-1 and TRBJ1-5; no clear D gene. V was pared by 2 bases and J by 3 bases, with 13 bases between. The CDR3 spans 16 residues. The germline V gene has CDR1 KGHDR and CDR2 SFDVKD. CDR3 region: CATSDSASVPNQPQHF. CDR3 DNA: TGTGCCACCAGTGATTCGGCCTCGGTACCCAATCAGCCCCAGCATTTT.

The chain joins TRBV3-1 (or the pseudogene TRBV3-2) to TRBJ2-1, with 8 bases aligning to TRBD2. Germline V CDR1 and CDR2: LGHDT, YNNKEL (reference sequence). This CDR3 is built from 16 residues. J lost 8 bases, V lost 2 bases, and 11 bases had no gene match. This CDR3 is CASSQSSGTRVHEQFF. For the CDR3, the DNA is TGTGCCAGCAGCCAAAGCTCCGGGACTAGGGTTCATGAGCAGTTCTTC.

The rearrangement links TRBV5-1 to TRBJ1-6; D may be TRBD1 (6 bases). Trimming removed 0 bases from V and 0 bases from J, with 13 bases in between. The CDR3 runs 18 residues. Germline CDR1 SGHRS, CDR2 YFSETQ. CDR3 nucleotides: TGCGCCAGCAGCTTGGAGGCAGGGGTGGGCTCCTATAATTCACCCCTCCACTTT. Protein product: CASSLEAGVGSYNSPLHF.

In DNA form, the CDR3 reads TGTGCTAGTGGTTTGGTACTGGACGGTACTACTACCTCAGAGACCCAGTACTTC. The encoded protein is CASGLVLDGTTTSETQYF. J is TRBJ2-5 and V is TRBV12-5; no firm D call. Germline CDR1 and CDR2: LGHNT and FRNRAP. Trimming left V 0 bases short and J 4 bases short, with 21 bases between. CDR3 length: 18 residues. The full variable domain, in which reference TRBV12-5 and TRBJ2-5 provide the parts outside the CDR3, is DARVTQTPRHKVTEMGQEVTMRCQPILGHNTVFWYRQTMMQGLELLAYFRNRAPLDDSGMPKDRFSAEMPDATLATLKIQPSEPRDSAVYFCASGLVLDGTTTSETQYFGPGTRLLVL.

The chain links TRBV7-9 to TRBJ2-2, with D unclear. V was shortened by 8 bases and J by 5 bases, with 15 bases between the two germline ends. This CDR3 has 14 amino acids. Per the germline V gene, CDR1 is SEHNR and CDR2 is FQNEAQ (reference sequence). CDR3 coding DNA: TGTGCCAGCGCCCTTTCAGCACAGACCGGGGAGCTGTTTTTT. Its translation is CASALSAQTGELFF.

The CDR3 region has the DNA TGTGCCACCAGACTAGCGGGGAATAATGAGCAGTTCTTC. Translating gives CATRLAGNNEQFF. The chain is built from TRBV12-3 or TRBV12-4 and TRBJ2-1; 11 bases are shared with TRBD2. V lost 10 bases and J lost 7; bases outside the gene matches: 6. The CDR3 has 13 residues.

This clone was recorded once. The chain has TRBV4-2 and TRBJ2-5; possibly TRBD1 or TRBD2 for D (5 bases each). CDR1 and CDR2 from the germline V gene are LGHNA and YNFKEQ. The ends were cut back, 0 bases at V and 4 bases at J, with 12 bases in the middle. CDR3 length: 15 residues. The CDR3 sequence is CASSQDNGAGETQYF. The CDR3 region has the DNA TGTGCCAGCAGCCAAGATAACGGGGCGGGAGAGACCCAGTACTTC.

The CDR3 DNA sequence: TGTGCCAGCAGCCCAGAAGTCCAGGTGGAAGCCAAAAACATTCAGTACTTC. Translated, it gives CASSPEVQVEAKNIQYF. J is TRBJ2-4 and V is TRBV2; no firm D call. Germline CDR1 reads SNHLY; CDR2 reads FYNNEI. This CDR3 is 17 amino acids long. V was shortened by 6 bases and J by 0 bases, with 18 bases between the two germline ends.

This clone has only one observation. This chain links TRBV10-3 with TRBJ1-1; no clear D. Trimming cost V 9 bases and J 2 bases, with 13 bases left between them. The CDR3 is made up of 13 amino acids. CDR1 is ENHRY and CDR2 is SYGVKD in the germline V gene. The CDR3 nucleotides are TGTGCCATTACTAAGGACGGAAACACTGAAGCTTTCTTT. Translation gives CAITKDGNTEAFF.

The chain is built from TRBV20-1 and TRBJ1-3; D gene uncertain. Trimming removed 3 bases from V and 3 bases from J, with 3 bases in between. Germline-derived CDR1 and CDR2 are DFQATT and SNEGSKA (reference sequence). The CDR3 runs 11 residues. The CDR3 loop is CSASRGNTIYF. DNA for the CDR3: TGCAGTGCTAGCCGTGGAAACACCATATATTTT.

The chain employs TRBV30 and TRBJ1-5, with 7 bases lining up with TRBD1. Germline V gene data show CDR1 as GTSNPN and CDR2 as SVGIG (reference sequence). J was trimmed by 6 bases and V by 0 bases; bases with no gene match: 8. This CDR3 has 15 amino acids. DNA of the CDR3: TGTGCCTGGAGTGTAGGGGCAGGGGGGAGTCAGCCCCAGCATTTT. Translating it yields CAWSVGAGGSQPQHF.

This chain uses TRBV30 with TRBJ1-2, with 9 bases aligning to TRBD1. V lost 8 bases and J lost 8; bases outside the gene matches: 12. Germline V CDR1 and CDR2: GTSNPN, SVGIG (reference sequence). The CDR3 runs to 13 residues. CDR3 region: CAGGWDRAMGYTF. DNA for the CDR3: TGTGCCGGGGGGTGGGACAGGGCTATGGGCTACACCTTC.

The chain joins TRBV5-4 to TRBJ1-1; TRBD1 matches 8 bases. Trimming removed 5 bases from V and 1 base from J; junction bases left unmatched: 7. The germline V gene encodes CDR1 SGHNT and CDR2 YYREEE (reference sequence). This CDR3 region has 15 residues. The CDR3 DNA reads TGTGCCAGCAGGCCCAGGGGGCGAGGGAACACTGAAGCTTTCTTT. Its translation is CASRPRGRGNTEAFF.

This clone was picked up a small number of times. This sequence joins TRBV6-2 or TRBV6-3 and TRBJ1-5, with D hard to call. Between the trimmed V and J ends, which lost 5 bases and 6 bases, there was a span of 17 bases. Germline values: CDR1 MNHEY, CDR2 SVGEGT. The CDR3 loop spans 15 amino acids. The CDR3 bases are TGTGCCAGCAGTGATTGGGGAGGGAAGAGTCAGCCCCAGCATTTT. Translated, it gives CASSDWGGKSQPQHF.

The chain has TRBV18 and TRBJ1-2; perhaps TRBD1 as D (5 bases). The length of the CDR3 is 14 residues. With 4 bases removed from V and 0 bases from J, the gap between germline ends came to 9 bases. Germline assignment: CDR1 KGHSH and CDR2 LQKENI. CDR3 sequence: CASSREQANYGYTF. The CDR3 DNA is TGTGCCAGCTCACGAGAACAGGCTAACTATGGCTACACCTTC.

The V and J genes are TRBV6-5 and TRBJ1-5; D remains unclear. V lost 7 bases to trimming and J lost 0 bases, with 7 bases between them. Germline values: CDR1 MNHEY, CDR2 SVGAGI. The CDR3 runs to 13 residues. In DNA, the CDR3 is TGTGCCAGCATGCCGGGTAGCAATCAGCCCCAGCATTTT. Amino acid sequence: CASMPGSNQPQHF.

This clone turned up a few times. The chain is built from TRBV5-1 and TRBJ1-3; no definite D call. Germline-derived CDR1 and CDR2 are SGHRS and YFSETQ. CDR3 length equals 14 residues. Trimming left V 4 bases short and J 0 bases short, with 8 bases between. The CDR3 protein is CASSPDGSGNTIYF. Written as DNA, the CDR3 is TGCGCCAGCAGCCCGGACGGCTCTGGAAACACCATATATTTT.

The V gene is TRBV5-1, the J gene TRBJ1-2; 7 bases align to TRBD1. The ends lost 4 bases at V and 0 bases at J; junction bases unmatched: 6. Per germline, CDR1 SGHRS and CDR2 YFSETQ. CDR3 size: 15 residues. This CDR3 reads CASSQGGRTNYGYTF. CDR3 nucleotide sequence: TGCGCCAGCAGCCAGGGGGGGAGGACTAACTATGGCTACACCTTC.